One and the same sample provided the 27 T cell receptor beta chains below, sequenced in a study of cytomegalovirus exposure and HLA in healthy donors. Use of 60 Vbeta and 13 Jbeta primers characterized the PCR. TCRdb's copy holds only in-frame clones and misses some; the assay was immunoSEQ multiplex PCR. This repertoire shows 100,000 to 150,000 clones, 80% found once; its top ten account for more than 8%. Sequenced material: PBMCs. These receptors were taken from a man between 25 and 39 years old in good health and CMV-seropositive.

V and J are TRBV15 and TRBJ2-1; TRBD1 aligns across 8 bases. V lost 0 bases, J lost 6 bases, and 13 bases stayed unmatched. The germline V gene has CDR1 LNHNV and CDR2 YYDKDF (reference sequence). The CDR3 extends over 18 amino acids. CDR3 DNA: TGTGCCACCAGCAGAGATAGGAGTGGTACAACAGGGGGCAATGAGCAGTTCTTC. Translated, it gives CATSRDRSGTTGGNEQFF. The variable domain in full, completed from reference TRBV15 and TRBJ2-1, reads DAMVIQNPRYQVTQFGKPVTLSCSQTLNHNVMYWYQQKSSQAPKLLFHYYDKDFNNEADTPDNFQSRRPNTSFCFLDIRSPGLGDTAMYLCATSRDRSGTTGGNEQFFGPGTRLTVL.

J is TRBJ2-5 and V is TRBV5-1; the match to TRBD2 covers 15 bases. The assigned J gene may be wrong: the sequence end matches TRBJ2-7 better. The germline V gene encodes CDR1 SGHRS and CDR2 YFSETQ. CDR3 length: 16 residues. The CDR3 protein is CASSLLWTSGGDEQYF. In DNA form, the CDR3 reads TGCGCCAGCAGCTTACTCTGGACTAGCGGGGGGGACGAGCAGTACTTC.

The V call is TRBV4-1, the J call TRBJ2-7; 11 bases map to TRBD2. The CDR3 runs 15 residues. Germline V gives CDR1 MGHRA, CDR2 YSYEKL. Losses at the gene ends were 2 bases for V and 6 bases for J; bases not matched to a gene: 6. The CDR3 is CASSQPTSGVREQYF. The CDR3 DNA is TGCGCCAGCAGCCAACCGACTAGCGGGGTCCGCGAGCAGTACTTC.

The genes are TRBV9 and TRBJ2-3, with D uncertain. Trimming cost V 0 bases and J 0 bases, with 11 bases left between them. This CDR3 has 16 amino acids. CDR1 and CDR2 (germline): SGDLS, YYNGEE. The CDR3 is CASSVAGISSTDTQYF. The CDR3 nucleotides are TGTGCCAGCAGCGTAGCTGGCATCTCTAGCACAGATACGCAGTATTTT.

V is TRBV18 and J is TRBJ2-1, with D possibly TRBD1 on 6 matching bases. V lost 6 bases and J lost 5, with 14 bases in between. The germline CDR1 and CDR2 sequences are KGHSH and LQKENI. CDR3 length: 14 amino acids. The CDR3 loop is CASSPRTENNEQFF. The CDR3 DNA reads TGTGCCAGCTCCCCCAGGACAGAGAACAATGAGCAGTTCTTC.

The chain carries TRBV5-8 and TRBJ1-5; D is possibly TRBD1 (6 bases). Deletions cut 2 bases from V and 7 bases from J, with 10 bases between. The CDR3 is 13 residues long. Germline V gene data show CDR1 as SGHTS and CDR2 as YDEGEE. The CDR3 protein is CASSLQQGQPQHF. The CDR3 DNA reads TGTGCCAGCAGCTTACAGCAGGGGCAGCCCCAGCATTTT.

The chain combines TRBV11-2 with TRBJ2-1; TRBD2 is a possible D gene (7 bases). Germline V lookup: CDR1 SGHAT, CDR2 FQNNGV. V was cut by 8 bases and J by 9 bases, with 17 bases left in between. The CDR3 runs 13 residues. The CDR3 coding sequence is TGTGCCAGCCACCGTGCGGGGGCGAGTGAGCAGTTCTTC. This sequence encodes CASHRAGASEQFF.

V and J are TRBV19 and TRBJ1-3; perhaps TRBD1 as D (5 bases). The CDR3 runs to 13 residues. Deletions cut 7 bases from V and 0 bases from J, with 7 bases between. The germline V gene encodes CDR1 LNHDA and CDR2 SQIVND (reference sequence). The CDR3: CASIGDSGNTIYF. CDR3 nucleotides: TGTGCCAGTATAGGGGACTCTGGAAACACCATATATTTT.

This sequence joins TRBV19 and TRBJ2-3; tentative D call: TRBD1 (6 bases). Trimming removed 3 bases at V and 0 bases at J, with 13 bases between. The CDR3 is made up of 16 amino acids. Germline values: CDR1 LNHDA, CDR2 SQIVND (reference sequence). In nucleotides, the CDR3 is TGTGCCAGTAGTATCTCGACAGGTCCTAGCACAGATACGCAGTATTTT. This translates into CASSISTGPSTDTQYF.

This chain connects TRBV19 to TRBJ2-1; 10 bases map to TRBD1. Germline loops: CDR1 LNHDA, CDR2 SQIVND (reference sequence). J was trimmed by 10 bases and V by 6 bases; bases with no gene match: 6. The length of the CDR3 is 13 residues. CDR3 residues: CASRTGTGDEQFF. CDR3 nucleotides: TGTGCCAGTAGGACCGGGACAGGGGACGAGCAGTTCTTC.

V gene TRBV11-1 combines with J gene TRBJ2-5, with D tentatively TRBD2 (6 bases). The CDR3 totals 16 residues. In germline, CDR1 is SGHAT, CDR2 FQDESV (reference sequence). Trimming shortened V by 2 bases and J by 5 bases, and 18 bases separated the two germline ends. The CDR3 loop reads CASSLKTRWESETQYF. CDR3 in DNA: TGTGCCAGCAGCTTAAAGACTAGATGGGAGTCTGAGACCCAGTACTTC.

The chain is built from TRBV28 and TRBJ1-1; the match to TRBD1 covers 8 bases. V trimming: 6 bases; J trimming: 5 bases; junction bases outside the gene matches: 11. Germline V CDR1 and CDR2: MDHEN, SYDVKM. This CDR3 is 15 amino acids long. The CDR3 sequence is CASRPSWTGPTEAFF. The CDR3 region has the DNA TGTGCCAGCAGGCCCTCCTGGACAGGGCCGACTGAAGCTTTCTTT.

The CDR3 DNA follows: TGTGCCAGCAGCCAAGAGGCAGGCCTTTACTACTATGGCTACACCTTC. It codes for CASSQEAGLYYYGYTF. J is TRBJ1-2 and V is TRBV14; the D is unclear. The ends were cut back, 0 bases at V and 3 bases at J, with 14 bases in the middle. Germline CDR1 reads SGHDN; CDR2 reads FVKESK. There are 16 residues in the CDR3.

The sample holds a few counts of this clone. The chain has TRBV21-1 and TRBJ1-6; TRBD1, the D gene given by the table, was not confirmed from the DNA. TRBV21-1 is an annotated pseudogene. The CDR3 has 18 residues. DNA of the CDR3: TGTGCCAGCAGTTGCCCCACCGGGGTAACAGGGGACAATTCACCCCTCCACTTT. This gives the protein CASSCPTGVTGDNSPLHF.

The V gene is TRBV7-6, the J gene TRBJ1-1; D not resolved. V was clipped by 5 bases and J by 1 base, with 11 bases between them. Germline V gene sequence: CDR1 SGHVS, CDR2 FNYEAQ. CDR3 length: 14 residues. The CDR3 coding sequence is TGTGCCAGCAGCCGAGGCGAGAGGAACACTGAAGCTTTCTTT. It is translated as CASSRGERNTEAFF. The full variable domain, rest sourced from reference TRBV7-6 and TRBJ1-1, is GAGVSQSPRYKVTKRGQDVALRCDPISGHVSLYWYRQALGQGPEFLTYFNYEAQQDKSGLPNDRFSAERPEGSISTLTIQRTEQRDSAMYRCASSRGERNTEAFFGQGTRLTVV.

The chain links TRBV28 to TRBJ2-7; 7 nucleotides line up with TRBD1. CDR1 is MDHEN, CDR2 SYDVKM, per germline. The CDR3 spans 15 residues. The ends lost 5 bases at V and 1 base at J; junction bases unmatched: 8. The CDR3 is CASSGPQGKSYEQYF. DNA of the CDR3: TGTGCCAGCAGTGGCCCACAGGGGAAGTCCTACGAGCAGTACTTC.

J is TRBJ2-3 and V is TRBV6-4; TRBD2 aligns across 7 bases. The CDR3 is 15 residues long. V gave up 6 bases and J gave up 5 bases; unmatched junction bases: 11. Germline CDR1 is MRHNA and CDR2 is SNTAGT. This chain's CDR3 is CASSRGVSQRDTQYF. Written as DNA, the CDR3 is TGTGCCAGCAGCCGGGGGGTTTCTCAGCGAGATACGCAGTATTTT.

The V call is TRBV2, the J call TRBJ1-1; TRBD1 might be the D (5 bases). This CDR3 region has 15 residues. Trimming removed 4 bases from V and 0 bases from J, with 12 bases in between. Germline values: CDR1 SNHLY, CDR2 FYNNEI. The CDR3: CASSGLGQMNTEAFF. The CDR3 nucleotides read TGTGCCAGCAGTGGCCTAGGACAAATGAACACTGAAGCTTTCTTT.

The chain links TRBV19 to TRBJ2-2; 8 nucleotides line up with TRBD1. The germline gives CDR1 LNHDA, CDR2 SQIVND (reference sequence). V shed 7 bases, J shed 5 bases, and the junction held 9 bases outside the gene matches. The CDR3 consists of 15 residues. CDR3 sequence reads: CASIDRGVGTGELFF. The CDR3, as DNA: TGTGCCAGTATCGACAGGGGTGTGGGAACCGGGGAGCTGTTTTTT.

The chain employs TRBV6-6 and TRBJ2-2; D possibly corresponds to TRBD1 (6 bases). The V and J ends lost 8 bases and 8 bases respectively, with 21 bases between them. From germline, CDR1 is MNHNY and CDR2 SVGAGI (reference sequence). The length of the CDR3 is 15 residues. CDR3 sequence reads: CASLIPQGPRGELFF. As DNA, the CDR3 is TGTGCCAGCCTAATCCCGCAGGGGCCCAGAGGGGAGCTGTTTTTT.

The chain joins TRBV10-3 to TRBJ1-2; D is perhaps TRBD1 (6 bases). This CDR3 comprises 14 residues. Trimming took 9 bases from V and 1 from J, leaving 15 bases between them. CDR1 is ENHRY, CDR2 SYGVKD, per germline. The CDR3 region is CAISRDKNNYGYTF. The CDR3 region has the DNA TGTGCCATTTCCCGGGACAAGAATAACTATGGCTACACCTTC.

V is TRBV19 and J is TRBJ2-1, with 11 nucleotides matching TRBD2. V trimming: 7 bases; J trimming: 6 bases; junction bases outside the gene matches: 2. Per the germline V gene, CDR1 is LNHDA and CDR2 is SQIVND (reference sequence). The CDR3 length is 13 residues. The CDR3 DNA sequence: TGTGCCAGTACTACTAGCGGGGGCAATGAGCAGTTCTTC. Its translation is CASTTSGGNEQFF.

The chain has TRBV5-5 and TRBJ1-3; 8 nucleotides line up with TRBD1. With 3 bases clipped from V and 4 bases from J, the junction kept 6 bases outside the gene matches. This CDR3 spans 15 amino acids. CDR1 is SGHKS, CDR2 YYEKEE, per germline (reference sequence). CDR3 DNA: TGTGCCAGCAGCTACCTGACAGGGGTCGGAAACACCATATATTTT. Translation: CASSYLTGVGNTIYF.

This rearrangement joins TRBV6-1 to TRBJ2-5, with TRBD1 matching 9 bases. TRBJ2-7 explains the end of the DNA better; the J call may be wrong. The CDR3 totals 16 residues. Germline CDR1 is MNHNS and CDR2 is SASEGT. CDR3 coding DNA: TGTGCCAGCAGTGGGGACAGGGCCCTGAGATCCTACGAGCAGTACTTC. This gives the protein CASSGDRALRSYEQYF.

The J gene is TRBJ1-6, the V gene TRBV12-5; 7 positions match TRBD1. The CDR3 loop spans 12 amino acids. CDR1 and CDR2 from the germline V gene are LGHNT and FRNRAP. V gave up 6 bases and J gave up 15 bases; unmatched junction bases: 8. The CDR3 sequence: CASGPDRVGLHF. DNA for the CDR3: TGTGCTAGTGGCCCCGACAGGGTGGGCCTCCACTTT.

In this sample, this clone turned up a few times. CDR3 DNA sequence: TGTGCCAGCAGCTTAAGGACAGGGGCCTACGAGCAGTACTTC. It is translated as CASSLRTGAYEQYF. This chain connects TRBV7-2 to TRBJ2-7; 9 nucleotides line up with TRBD1. This CDR3 has 14 residues. The germline V gene has CDR1 SGHTA and CDR2 FQGNSA. V was pared by 2 bases and J by 2 bases, with 1 base of the junction left unmatched.

V and J are TRBV7-8 and TRBJ1-6; TRBD1 matches 7 bases. V was clipped by 3 bases and J by 8 bases; unmatched bases: 7. The CDR3 runs to 15 residues. CDR1 is SGHVS, CDR2 FQNEAQ, per germline. CDR3 DNA sequence: TGTGCCAGCAGCTTCGCTACAGGGGTACATTCACCCCTCCACTTT. This sequence encodes CASSFATGVHSPLHF. The full variable domain, rest sourced from reference TRBV7-8 and TRBJ1-6, is GAGVSQSPRYKVAKRGQDVALRCDPISGHVSLFWYQQALGQGPEFLTYFQNEAQLDKSGLPSDRFFAERPEGSVSTLKIQRTQQEDSAVYLCASSFATGVHSPLHFGNGTRLTVT.